The entry below gives a single TCR beta chain sequence along with its context. The data were taken from a study of blood T cell repertoires in COVID-19. Only in-frame clones appear in the TCRdb table, and some are missing; sequencing was by immunoSEQ multiplex PCR. Seen here are about 250,000 clones, roughly 80% observed once, and the top ten hold about 9%. V lost 7 bases to trimming and J lost 0 bases; unmatched junction nucleotides: 5. This CDR3 contains 15 residues. Germline V lookup: CDR1 LNHDA, CDR2 SQIVND (reference sequence). The source is a man older than 75 with acute or convalescent COVID-19. Sample: peripheral blood. This chain links TRBV19 with TRBJ1-5; 8 bases align to TRBD1. The CDR3: CASTFDRGSNQPQHF. For the CDR3, the DNA is TGTGCCAGTACCTTCGACAGGGGTAGCAATCAGCCCCAGCATTTT.